This T cell receptor beta chain was sequenced in a study of neurological immune-mediated disorders. Trimming cost V 2 bases and J 7 bases, with 15 bases left between them. This CDR3 comprises 15 residues. The germline V gene has CDR1 MNHEY and CDR2 SVGAGI. This clonotype was recorded many times. The antigen remains unidentified. TCRdb reprocessed the 5' RACE reads via MiXCR and lists one record per CDR3 protein. The sample consists of approximately 70,000 distinct CDR3 sequences, approximately 5% of them appearing once. General study findings and limits: Private repertoires in all groups were suggested by the finding that expanded clones across subjects shared no CDR3 amino acid sequences.

This clonotype originated in a woman aged 70-85 years with multiple sclerosis. The specimen was PBMCs. The V and J genes are TRBV6-5 and TRBJ1-5, with TRBD1 as a possible D gene (5 bases). Here the CDR3 reads CASSYGAPRVQPQHF. As DNA, the CDR3 is TGTGCCAGCAGTTACGGGGCACCTCGGGTCCAGCCCCAGCATTTT.